This T cell receptor (beta chain) was recorded in a study of shared clonotypes between healthy human individuals. Deep was the level used in running the assay. Here immunoSEQ multiplex PCR was the method, and the copy in TCRdb shows in-frame clones only, minus some. The data contain about 2.2 million clones, under 95% of them singletons. Naive CD8 cells, CD45RO-negative and positively selected for CCR7, excluded terminally differentiated effector memory CD45RA+ cells. Deletions cut 7 bases from V and 7 bases from J, with 8 bases between. Germline V gene sequence: CDR1 MGHDK, CDR2 SYGVNS. The length of the CDR3 is 11 residues.

The sequence was obtained from a man between 18 and 29 years old in good health. Some clones in this sample may be carry-over from other donors' samples. Input material: naive CD8+ T cells from PBMCs. This sequence joins TRBV25-1 and TRBJ2-1; D may match TRBD1 or TRBD2 (5 bases each). The DNA of the CDR3 is TGTGCCAGCACGTGGGGGAATGAGCAGTTCTTC. Its translation: CASTWGNEQFF.